Sequencing of this T cell receptor beta chain was carried out in a study of blood T cells in healthy people across ages. Findings of the study overall: Older age went with lower TCR beta diversity per million T cells, in a roughly linear way. Donors of long life had a larger count of naive CD4+ cells and greater diversity than aged donors.

With a J-beta primer mix and a sample-barcoded 5' primer, a second PCR ran about 7 to 12 cycles. TCRdb reprocessed the 5' RACE reads with MiXCR, giving one entry per CDR3 protein. The data contain around 780,000 distinct CDR3 sequences, roughly 56% of them singletons. There are many counts of this clonotype. Its antigen is not known. The people who gave samples were healthy Caucasians from Russia, aged roughly 6 to 90. Whenever a sample was processed, at least 6.5 million PBMCs were isolated. The TCR was taken from a man aged 35-49 years in good health. The sample taken for sequencing was blood.

CDR3 protein: CASSQDYGQDYGYTF. In DNA form, the CDR3 reads TGTGCCAGCAGCCAAGATTACGGACAGGACTATGGCTACACCTTC. This chain connects TRBV4-2 to TRBJ1-2, with TRBD1 matching 7 bases. The CDR3 totals 15 residues. Germline CDR1 LGHNA, CDR2 YNFKEQ. J lost 3 bases, V lost 0 bases, and 4 bases had no gene match.